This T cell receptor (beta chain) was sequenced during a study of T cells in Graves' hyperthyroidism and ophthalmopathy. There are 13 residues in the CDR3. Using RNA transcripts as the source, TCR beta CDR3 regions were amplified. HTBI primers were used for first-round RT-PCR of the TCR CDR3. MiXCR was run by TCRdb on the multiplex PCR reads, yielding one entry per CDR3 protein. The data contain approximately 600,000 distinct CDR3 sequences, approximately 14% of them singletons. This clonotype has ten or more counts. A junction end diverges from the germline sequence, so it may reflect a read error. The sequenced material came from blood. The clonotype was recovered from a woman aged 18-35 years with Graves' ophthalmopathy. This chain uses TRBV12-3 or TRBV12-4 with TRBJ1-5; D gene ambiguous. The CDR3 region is CTSSWGADQPQHF. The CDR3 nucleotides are TGTACCAGCAGTTGGGGAGCCGATCAGCCCCAGCATTTT.